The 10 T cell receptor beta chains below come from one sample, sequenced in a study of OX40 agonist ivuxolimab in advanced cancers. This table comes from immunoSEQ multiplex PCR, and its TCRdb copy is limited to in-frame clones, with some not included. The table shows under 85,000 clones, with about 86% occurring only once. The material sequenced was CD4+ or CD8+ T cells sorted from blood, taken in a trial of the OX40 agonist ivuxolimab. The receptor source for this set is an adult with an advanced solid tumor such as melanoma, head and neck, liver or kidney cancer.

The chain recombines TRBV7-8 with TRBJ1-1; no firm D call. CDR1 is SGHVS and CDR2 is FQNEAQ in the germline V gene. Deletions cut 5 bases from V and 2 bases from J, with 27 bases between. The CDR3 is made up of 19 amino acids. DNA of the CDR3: TGTGCCAGCAGCCGGATGACCCAGAGGAGGACGGGTAGTAACACTGAAGCTTTCTTT. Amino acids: CASSRMTQRRTGSNTEAFF. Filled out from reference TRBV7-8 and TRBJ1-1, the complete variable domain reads GAGVSQSPRYKVAKRGQDVALRCDPISGHVSLFWYQQALGQGPEFLTYFQNEAQLDKSGLPSDRFFAERPEGSVSTLKIQRTQQEDSAVYLCASSRMTQRRTGSNTEAFFGQGTRLTVV.

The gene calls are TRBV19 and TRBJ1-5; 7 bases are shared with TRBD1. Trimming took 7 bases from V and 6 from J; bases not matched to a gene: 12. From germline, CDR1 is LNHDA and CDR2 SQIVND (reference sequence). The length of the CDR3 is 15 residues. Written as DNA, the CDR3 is TGTGCCAGTAATCACCAACAGGGGTTCGGTCAGCCCCAGCATTTT. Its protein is CASNHQQGFGQPQHF.

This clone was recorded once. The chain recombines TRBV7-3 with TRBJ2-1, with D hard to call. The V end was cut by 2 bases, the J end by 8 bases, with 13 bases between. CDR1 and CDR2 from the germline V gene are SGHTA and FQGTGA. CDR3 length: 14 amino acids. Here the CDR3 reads CASSLVPRADEQFF. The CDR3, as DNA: TGTGCCAGCAGCTTAGTTCCCCGGGCGGATGAGCAGTTCTTC.

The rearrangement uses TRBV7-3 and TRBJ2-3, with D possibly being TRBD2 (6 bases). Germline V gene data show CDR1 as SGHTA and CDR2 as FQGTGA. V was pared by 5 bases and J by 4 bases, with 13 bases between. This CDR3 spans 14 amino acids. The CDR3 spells CASSPGVPSDTQYF. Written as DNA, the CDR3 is TGTGCCAGCAGCCCGGGGGTCCCTTCAGATACGCAGTATTTT.

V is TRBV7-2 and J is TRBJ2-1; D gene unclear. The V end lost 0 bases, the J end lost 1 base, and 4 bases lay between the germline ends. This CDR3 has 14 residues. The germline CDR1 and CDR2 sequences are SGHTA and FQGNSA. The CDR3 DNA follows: TGTGCCAGCAGCTTAGCTGGGTCCTACAATGAGCAGTTCTTC. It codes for CASSLAGSYNEQFF.

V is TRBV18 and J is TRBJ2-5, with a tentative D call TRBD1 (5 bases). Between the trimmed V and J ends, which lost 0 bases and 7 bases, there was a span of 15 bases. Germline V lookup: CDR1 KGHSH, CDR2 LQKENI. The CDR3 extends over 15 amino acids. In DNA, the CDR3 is TGTGCCAGCTCACCACCGGGATCCGTCCAGGGGACCCAGTACTTC. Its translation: CASSPPGSVQGTQYF.

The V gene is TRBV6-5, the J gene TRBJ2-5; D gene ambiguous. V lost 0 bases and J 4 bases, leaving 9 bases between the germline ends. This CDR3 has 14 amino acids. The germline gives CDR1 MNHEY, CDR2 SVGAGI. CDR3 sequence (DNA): TGTGCCAGCAGTTACTCTTTGCTGGGAGAGACCCAGTACTTC. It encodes CASSYSLLGETQYF.

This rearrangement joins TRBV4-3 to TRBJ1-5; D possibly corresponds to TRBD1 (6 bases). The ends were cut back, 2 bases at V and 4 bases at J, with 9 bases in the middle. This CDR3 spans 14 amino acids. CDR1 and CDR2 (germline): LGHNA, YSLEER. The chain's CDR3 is CASSQTTGNQPQHF. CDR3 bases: TGCGCCAGCAGCCAAACTACAGGGAATCAGCCCCAGCATTTT.

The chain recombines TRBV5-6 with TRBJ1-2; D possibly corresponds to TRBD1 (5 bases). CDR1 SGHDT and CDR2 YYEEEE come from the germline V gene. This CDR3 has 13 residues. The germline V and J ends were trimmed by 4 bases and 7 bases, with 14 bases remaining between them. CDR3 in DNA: TGTGCCAGCAGCCAGGGACGGCTGCTTGGCTACACCTTC. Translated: CASSQGRLLGYTF.

The CDR3 loop is CAISESGQGSEGTQYF. Here the CDR3 DNA reads TGTGCCATCAGTGAGTCGGGACAGGGGTCGGAAGGGACCCAGTACTTC. V usage is TRBV10-3 and J usage is TRBJ2-5; 10 nucleotides align to TRBD1. The CDR3 has 16 amino acids. Germline V gene data show CDR1 as ENHRY and CDR2 as SYGVKD. Trimming at V came to 0 bases and at J to 7 bases, leaving 8 bases not matched to a gene.